This T cell receptor beta chain was profiled in a study of CD8 T cells in ankylosing spondylitis. The study's findings and limits: Roughly 8 highly homologous variants formed a TCR beta motif that appeared characteristic of ankylosing spondylitis blood.

TCRdb recomputed calls from the 5' RACE reads with MiXCR, one row per CDR3 protein. The table includes 470,000 or so distinct CDR3 sequences, roughly 27% detected once. This clonotype was detected a few times. Its target is unknown. CDR1 is DFQATT and CDR2 is SNEGSKA in the germline V gene (reference sequence). The CDR3 extends over 14 amino acids. V gave up 1 base and J gave up 4 bases, with 11 bases separating them. The source material was blood, either unsorted or a sorted T cell fraction (not recorded which). This TCR was sampled from a male donor with ankylosing spondylitis. The chain recombines TRBV20-1 with TRBJ1-3, with a possible D match to TRBD1 (6 bases). The CDR3 reads CSARVAGAGNTIYF. The CDR3 DNA is TGCAGTGCTAGAGTGGCAGGGGCAGGAAACACCATATATTTT.